This T cell receptor beta chain was obtained from a study of T cells after yellow fever vaccination. Points from the study as a whole: Most clones from primary vaccination resurfaced after the booster (around 97% CD4, less than 90% CD8).

Germline CDR1 ENHRY, CDR2 SYGVKD. The CDR3 runs 15 residues. V lost 8 bases, J lost 5 bases, and 8 bases stayed unmatched. With respect to this clonotype: The antigen is unknown.

TCRdb reprocessed the 5' RACE reads via MiXCR and lists one record per CDR3 protein. The top ten clones hold around 46% of a sample with 120,000 or so distinct CDR3 sequences, 13% to 15% of them seen once. The genes are TRBV10-3 and TRBJ2-1, with 11 nucleotides matching TRBD2. The sequence came from a man younger than 35 who received the YFV17D yellow fever vaccine. Sequences were derived from CD8+ T cells sorted from PBMCs, sampled 5 days after the yellow fever booster vaccination. For the CDR3, the DNA is TGTGCCATCTTGGCTAGCGGGGGGATGAACAATGAGCAGTTCTTC. The encoded protein is CAILASGGMNNEQFF.